This T cell receptor (beta chain) was identified in a study of T cells after yellow fever vaccination. Study-wide background: Some fractions had low cell numbers, and these were prepared with SMART-Seq v4 Ultra Low Input.

TCRdb called the 5' RACE reads again in MiXCR, with one record for every CDR3 protein. The sample includes about 300,000 distinct CDR3 sequences, approximately 10% of them seen just once. CDR3 length equals 13 residues. V was cut by 3 bases and J by 6 bases, with 8 bases left in between. Findings and limits, study-wide: A secondary response was less intense yet reached its peak sooner, at day 5 versus 15. Contamination of FACS-sorted repertoires by abundant clonotypes from the bulk population could occur. Most primary-vaccination clones recurred post-booster (about 96% CD4, 88% CD8).

On this clonotype: The antigen remains unidentified.

Sequencing was performed on CD4+ T cells sorted from PBMCs, taken 5 days after the yellow fever booster vaccination. The sequence came from a man aged 18 to 30 who received the YFV17D yellow fever vaccine. V gene TRBV12-3 or TRBV12-4 combines with J gene TRBJ1-4, with unresolved D. The CDR3 DNA follows: TGTGCCAGCAGTTTTTCCACGGATGAAAAACTGTTTTTT. This gives the protein CASSFSTDEKLFF.